This T cell receptor (beta chain) was sequenced in a study of beta chain features in type 1 diabetes. Whole-study findings and limits: HLA effects on TCRB rearrangement stayed unresolved here. Shorter TCRB CDR3s, moderately but significantly so, marked every one of the four CD4+ subsets in Type 1 diabetes patients.

Comment on this clone: As yet, its antigen is unknown.

Reverse transcription of all isolated RNA meant that expressed TCRB transcripts were sequenced. Data came from immunoSEQ multiplex PCR; TCRdb stores just in-frame clones and leaves some out. The profile shows roughly 350,000 clones, 9.6% of them singletons. V lost 0 bases and J lost 5, with 10 bases in between. Germline-derived CDR1 and CDR2 are ENHRY and SYGVKD. The CDR3 covers 14 residues. Sequenced sample: central memory CD4+ T cells from blood. The chain carries TRBV10-3 and TRBJ2-5; D is undetermined. This receptor was obtained from a man aged 30 to 45 with type 1 diabetes. The CDR3 region is CAISESVVTETQYF. The CDR3 DNA follows: TGTGCCATCAGTGAGTCGGTGGTAACCGAGACCCAGTACTTC.